A selection of T cell receptor beta chains follows, all from one sample in a study of blood T cell repertoires in COVID-19. The assay was immunoSEQ multiplex PCR, and TCRdb's table has in-frame clones only and misses some. The table records approximately 230,000 clones, 70% to 90% of them present only once. The sequencing sample was made of peripheral blood. These receptors came from a man younger than 35 with active or convalescent COVID-19. Both conserved end residues are part of each CDR3. A D gene is named only where the DNA matches it firmly. Some rows have no size entry. The others give once, few or many, or a class for an expanded clone.

J,size,D,V,DNA,CDR3
TRBJ2-7,.,.,TRBV5-1,TGCGCCAGCAGCTTGTTGCCGGGGTTATTGGTTGAGCAGTACTTC,CASSLLPGLLVEQYF
TRBJ1-6,.,.,TRBV19,TGTGCCAGTGCCCAGGGGAGCTCCTATAATTCACCCCTCCACTTT,CASAQGSSYNSPLHF
TRBJ2-3,.,TRBD2,TRBV20-1,TGCAGTGCTAGTCACCAGCGGCGGGAGATCGTGTGGGATACGCAGTATTTT,CSASHQRREIVWDTQYF
TRBJ1-5,.,.,TRBV7-9,TGTGCCAGCAGCTCCTCGGGGGATCAGCCCCAGCATTTT,CASSSSGDQPQHF
TRBJ2-5,.,.,TRBV28,TGTGCCAGCAGTTTAGAGGGAGGGGCAGGGGCCCAGTACTTC,CASSLEGGAGAQYF
TRBJ1-5,.,.,TRBV28,TGTGCCAGCAGTTTATATACAGGGTCACCAAATCCCCAGCATTTT,CASSLYTGSPNPQHF
TRBJ1-1,few,.,TRBV11-1,TGTGCCAGCAGCCCGACACCCGTCACTGAAGCTTTCTTT,CASSPTPVTEAFF
TRBJ2-3,.,TRBD2,TRBV20-1,TGCAGTGCTAGTAGACTAGCGGGAGACACAGATACGCAGTATTTT,CSASRLAGDTDTQYF
TRBJ1-5,.,TRBD1,TRBV15,TGTGCCACCGAATCAGATACAGGGGGCGATCAGCCCCAGCATTTT,CATESDTGGDQPQHF
TRBJ1-6,.,.,TRBV5-1,TGCGCCAGCAGCTTGACGGGAGGGGATTCACCCCTCCACTTT,CASSLTGGDSPLHF
TRBJ2-3,.,TRBD2,TRBV2,TGTGCCAGCAGCGGACTAGCGTTGAGCACAGATACGCAGTATTTT,CASSGLALSTDTQYF
TRBJ2-5,.,.,TRBV5-1,TGCGCCAGCAGCTTCGGGCCTGGACATACGCAAGAGACCCAGTACTTC,CASSFGPGHTQETQYF
TRBJ1-1,.,.,TRBV2,TGTGCCAGCAGTGGGGACATGAACACTGAAGCTTTCTTT,CASSGDMNTEAFF
TRBJ2-1,.,TRBD2,TRBV29-1,TGCAGCGGGGGACTAGCGGGCCAGCAGTTCTTC,CSGGLAGQQFF
TRBJ2-2,few,.,TRBV7-2,TGTGCCAGCAGCTCGCGCGGGGTAACCGGGGAGCTGTTTTTT,CASSSRGVTGELFF
TRBJ2-5,.,.,TRBV4-2,TGTGCCAGCAGCCAAGAGGACAGCCAAGAGACCCAGTACTTC,CASSQEDSQETQYF
TRBJ2-3,.,.,TRBV7-3,TGTGCCAGCAGCCGAGGAGATACGCAGTATTTT,CASSRGDTQYF
TRBJ1-4,.,.,TRBV5-1,TGCGCCAGCAGCTTGGATCTCTCAGCTAATGAAAAACTGTTTTTT,CASSLDLSANEKLFF
TRBJ2-4,.,TRBD1,TRBV6-5,TGTGCCAGCAGAAGACAGGGGCAAAACATTCAGTACTTC,CASRRQGQNIQYF
TRBJ1-1,.,TRBD1,TRBV27,TGTGCCAGCAGTTTAACTGGGACAGGGGGTGAAGCTTTCTTT,CASSLTGTGGEAFF
TRBJ2-3,.,TRBD2,TRBV5-1,TGCGCCAGCAGCTTGCTAGCGGGAACCACAGATACGCAGTATTTT,CASSLLAGTTDTQYF
TRBJ2-1,.,.,TRBV6-6,TGTGCCAGCAGTTATCAGGCAGGGGAGTTCTTC,CASSYQAGEFF
TRBJ2-1,.,TRBD2,TRBV27,TGTGCCAGCAGTAAACGACTAGCGGGAGACAATGAGCAGTTCTTC,CASSKRLAGDNEQFF